This T cell receptor (beta chain) was profiled in a study of blood T cells in healthy people across ages. Points from the study as a whole: The recorded TCR beta diversity per million T cells decreased in a roughly linear manner with age. The study regarded diversity estimates from one million T cells as underestimates.

The second PCR ran about 6 to 12 cycles with a sample-barcoded 5' primer and J-beta primers. A template-switch adaptor that had 12 random nucleotides put a tag on each cDNA molecule. Per sample, CDR3-containing paired-end reads numbered at least 3 million. MiXCR was run by TCRdb on the 5' RACE reads, yielding one entry per CDR3 protein. The repertoire includes fewer than 2,000,000 distinct CDR3 sequences, roughly 32% of them detected once, and roughly 10% sits in the top ten. Concerning this clonotype: The antigen is undetermined.

V lost 2 bases and J lost 2; bases outside the gene matches: 3. This CDR3 is 13 amino acids long. Germline V lookup: CDR1 DFQATT, CDR2 SNEGSKA (reference sequence). Sequenced sample: blood. This receptor was obtained from a woman between 25 and 40 years old in good health. V is TRBV20-1 and J is TRBJ2-7; 7 nucleotides match TRBD1. CDR3 nucleotides: TGCAGTGCTAGAATGGGACAGACCTACGAGCAGTACTTC. Amino acid sequence: CSARMGQTYEQYF.